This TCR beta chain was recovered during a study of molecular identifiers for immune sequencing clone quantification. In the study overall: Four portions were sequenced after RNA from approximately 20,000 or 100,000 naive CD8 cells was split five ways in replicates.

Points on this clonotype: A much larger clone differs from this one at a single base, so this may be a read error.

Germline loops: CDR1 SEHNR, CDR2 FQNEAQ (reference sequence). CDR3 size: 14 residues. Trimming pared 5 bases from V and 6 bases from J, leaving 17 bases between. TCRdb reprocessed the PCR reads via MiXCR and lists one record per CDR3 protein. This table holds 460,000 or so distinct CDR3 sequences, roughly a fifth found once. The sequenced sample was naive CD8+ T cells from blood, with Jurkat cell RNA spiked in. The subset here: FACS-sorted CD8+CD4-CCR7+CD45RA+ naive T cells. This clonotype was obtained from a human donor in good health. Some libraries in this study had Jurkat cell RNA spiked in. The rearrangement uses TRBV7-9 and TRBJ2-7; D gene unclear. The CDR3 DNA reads TGTGCCAGCAGCCCCGGACGGGTACCGTTCGAGCAGTACTTC. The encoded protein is CASSPGRVPFEQYF.